This TCR beta chain was sequenced during a study of blood T cell repertoires in COVID-19 (dated by TCRdb to about 2020). Regarding the research as a whole: Samples covering the acute and convalescent phases of COVID-19 were provided by collaborators in the United States, Italy and Spain. The material from the prospective study consisted of cDNA or gDNA derived from T cells, B-cell-depleted T cells, or PBMCs. The dataset comprised deeply sampled blood TCRbeta repertoires from subjects exposed to, actively infected with, or recovered from COVID-19. The repertoires were released in a freely available public database meant as a resource for research on the immune response to SARS-CoV-2. The samples were drawn from the first 160 participants of the ongoing ImmuneRACE study and from 950 to 1,500 subjects provided by 6 global collaborators. Nearly every sample came with metadata listing a de-identified subject ID, COVID-19 status, age in years and sex. Where available, HLA class I and class II types were taken from metadata supplied by the sample provider and were not determined by assay-based typing.

The research as a whole found: The quantity of clinical and demographic metadata differed by source and by participant and was supplied without curation.

About this clone itself: Its antigen is currently not known. One base away there is no much larger clone; base qualities are not given.

One collaborating source in Seattle enrolled patients while the patients were actively infected and followed the patients over time throughout the course of disease. Each collaborating institution followed its own protocols to collect whole blood in K2EDTA tubes. For TCRbeta analysis, collaborator samples were shipped as frozen whole blood, as isolated PBMCs, or as DNA extracted from either sample type. The CDR3 goes from the cysteine to the phenylalanine over 13 residues. Of all the DNA, just the CDR3 is kept, 39 bases in frame from base 1. Here V drops 8 bases and J drops 7 bases, and the junction holds 5 bases not matched to any gene. The immunoSEQ Assay, a bias-controlled multiplex PCR, was used to amplify TCRbeta CDR3 regions from genomic DNA. The original methods were these. The number of nucleated cells in each sample was estimated from the amplification of reference gene primers within the assay. Sequence reads were collapsed and filtered to measure the absolute abundance of every unique TCRbeta CDR3 rearrangement. For each sample, productive Simpson clonality was calculated as the square root of Simpson's diversity index over productive rearrangements. Not all clones reach the TCRdb copy of this immuneACCESS table, which keeps in-frame sequences only. Checked studies attribute under half of the gap to unresolved V genes and leave the rest unexplained. V and J calls and clone size are copied from that table; D and trimming were computed from the DNA. The sample table contains 310,000 or so clones; only one count was recorded for roughly 86% of them. The top ten hold 11% of the sample.

The receptor was isolated from a woman in her thirties with COVID-19, enrolled during active disease. Input material: peripheral blood. The V and J segments used are TRBV23-1 and TRBJ1-4; 9 central bases correspond to TRBD1. TRBV23-1 is an ORF; its function is uncertain. The bases are TGCGCCAGCGGACAGGGGAGGTTTGAAAAACTGTTTTTT. It codes for CASGQGRFEKLFF.